The 14 T cell receptor beta chains below were found in one sample sequenced in a study of T-cell memory formation after mild COVID-19. TCRdb fed the 5' RACE reads into MiXCR, producing one record per CDR3 protein. Of hundreds of thousands of distinct CDR3 sequences in the sample, roughly 20% were seen once. The sequenced sample consisted of PBMCs or a T cell subset sorted from them (not recorded which). These receptors came from an adult woman who had mild COVID-19 (a few samples of this study predate the infection). Cell type and time point are not known.

This clonotype was found a few times. The CDR3 here is CASSLRGASGGSLAKNIQYF. CDR3 sequence (DNA): TGTGCCAGCAGCCTCAGGGGGGCTAGCGGGGGCTCCCTAGCCAAAAACATTCAGTACTTC. This rearrangement joins TRBV7-2 to TRBJ2-4, with 10 bases that match TRBD2. Germline trimming cut 5 bases from V and 0 bases from J; bases unmatched to any gene: 16. Per the germline V gene, CDR1 is SGHTA and CDR2 is FQGNSA. This CDR3 is built from 20 residues.

The V and J genes are TRBV7-9 and TRBJ2-1; 7 positions agree with TRBD2. The CDR3 loop spans 15 amino acids. J gave up 5 bases and V 5 bases, and 9 bases lay outside the gene matches. CDR1 and CDR2 from the germline V gene are SEHNR and FQNEAQ (reference sequence). CDR3 nucleotide sequence: TGTGCCAGCAGCAAACGGACTAGTCGGGACAATGAGCAGTTCTTC. Translation: CASSKRTSRDNEQFF.

V is TRBV7-2 and J is TRBJ2-5; TRBD1 or TRBD2 may be the D gene (5 bases each). Trimming removed 4 bases from V and 2 bases from J, with 14 bases in between. The CDR3 sequence is 15 residues long. Germline CDR1 and CDR2: SGHTA and FQGNSA. The CDR3 region is CASSSGPTLQETQYF. CDR3 DNA sequence: TGTGCCAGCAGCTCGGGACCCACACTTCAAGAGACCCAGTACTTC.

This clonotype was seen just once. The chain has TRBV5-4 and TRBJ2-7, with D possibly called TRBD1 or TRBD2 (6 bases each). The CDR3 contains 14 residues. The V end lost 4 bases, the J end lost 2 bases, and 13 bases lay between the germline ends. CDR1 and CDR2 (germline): SGHNT, YYREEE (reference sequence). In nucleotides, the CDR3 is TGTGCCAGCAGCGGAGGGGGTTTGGCCTACGAGCAGTACTTC. Its translation: CASSGGGLAYEQYF.

This clonotype was found a few times. This rearrangement joins TRBV15 to TRBJ2-3; maybe TRBD1 (6 bases). The CDR3 covers 14 residues. Trimming stripped 3 bases from V and 7 bases from J, with 14 bases between. Germline V gene sequence: CDR1 LNHNV, CDR2 YYDKDF (reference sequence). CDR3 sequence: CATSSQAGVNTQYF. In DNA form, the CDR3 reads TGTGCCACCAGCAGTCAAGCAGGGGTAAATACGCAGTATTTT. Complete variable domain (other parts from reference TRBV15 and TRBJ2-3): DAMVIQNPRYQVTQFGKPVTLSCSQTLNHNVMYWYQQKSSQAPKLLFHYYDKDFNNEADTPDNFQSRRPNTSFCFLDIRSPGLGDTAMYLCATSSQAGVNTQYFGPGTRLTVL.

The chain joins TRBV5-1 to TRBJ2-7, with 8 bases identical to TRBD1. Germline trimming cut 7 bases from V and 4 bases from J; bases unmatched to any gene: 13. Looked up from germline, CDR1 is SGHRS and CDR2 is YFSETQ. The CDR3 runs 15 residues. The CDR3 bases are TGCGCCAGCTCCCGTGGCGGGACAGGAGAATACGAGCAGTACTTC. Residues: CASSRGGTGEYEQYF.

The chain has TRBV27 and TRBJ2-2, with TRBD1 identical over 12 bases. Germline V gene lookup returns CDR1 MNHEY and CDR2 SMNVEV (reference sequence). CDR3 size: 16 residues. The V and J ends lost 4 bases and 2 bases, in that order; junction bases with no gene match: 2. CDR3 sequence: CASSSGTGGNTGELFF. The CDR3 DNA reads TGTGCCAGCAGTTCCGGGACAGGGGGCAACACCGGGGAGCTGTTTTTT.

Only a few counts were recorded for this clonotype. The chain uses TRBV6-5 and TRBJ1-2, with D unresolved. Germline V CDR1 and CDR2: MNHEY, SVGAGI. V lost 2 bases and J lost 2, with 9 bases in between. The CDR3 contains 14 residues. The CDR3 DNA reads TGTGCCAGCAGTTACCGGGCAGAGAACTATGGCTACACCTTC. It specifies CASSYRAENYGYTF.

CDR3: CASSVPTDRSYNEQFF. CDR3 in DNA: TGCGCCAGCAGCGTCCCGACTGACCGCTCCTACAATGAGCAGTTCTTC. The gene calls are TRBV5-1 and TRBJ2-1; D is unclear. The V and J ends lost 4 bases and 0 bases respectively, with 14 bases between them. Germline-derived CDR1 and CDR2 are SGHRS and YFSETQ. The CDR3 contains 16 residues.

The V and J genes are TRBV5-1 and TRBJ1-1; 9 bases align to TRBD1. The ends lost 2 bases at V and 8 bases at J; junction bases unmatched: 10. This CDR3 contains 15 residues. Germline V gene lookup returns CDR1 SGHRS and CDR2 YFSETQ. The CDR3 protein is CASSLTGTGRTEAFF. The CDR3 DNA follows: TGCGCCAGCAGCTTAACCGGGACAGGGCGTACAGAAGCTTTCTTT.

The chain is built from TRBV20-1 and TRBJ1-1, with D perhaps TRBD1 (5 bases). The CDR3 is made up of 14 amino acids. The V gene's germline CDR1 is DFQATT and CDR2 SNEGSKA (reference sequence). Trimming pared 5 bases from V and 3 bases from J, leaving 16 bases between. The DNA of the CDR3 is TGCAGTGCTCCTAGGCGGCAGGGTTACACTGAAGCTTTCTTT. Its protein product is CSAPRRQGYTEAFF.

The V and J genes are TRBV5-1 and TRBJ2-2, with 7 positions matching TRBD2. Germline V CDR1 and CDR2: SGHRS, YFSETQ. V was clipped by 7 bases and J by 2 bases; unmatched bases: 11. The CDR3 is 16 amino acids. CDR3 nucleotide sequence: TGCGCCAGCGTTCGAACAGCGGGGATCAACACCGGGGAGCTGTTTTTT. Translation: CASVRTAGINTGELFF.

The chain joins TRBV5-1 to TRBJ1-2; D remains ambiguous. The ends were cut back, 0 bases at V and 2 bases at J, with 8 bases in the middle. Per germline, CDR1 SGHRS and CDR2 YFSETQ. This CDR3 comprises 14 residues. The CDR3 sequence is CASSLVPWNYGYTF. CDR3 DNA sequence: TGCGCCAGCAGCTTGGTACCGTGGAACTATGGCTACACCTTC.

This clonotype has just a few counts. The chain recombines TRBV12-3 or TRBV12-4 with TRBJ2-5; D call uncertain. V gave up 5 bases and J gave up 2 bases, with 12 bases separating them. The CDR3 has 14 residues. For the CDR3, the DNA is TGTGCCAGCAGTAAAATGGGCAGACAAGAGACCCAGTACTTC. It codes for CASSKMGRQETQYF.